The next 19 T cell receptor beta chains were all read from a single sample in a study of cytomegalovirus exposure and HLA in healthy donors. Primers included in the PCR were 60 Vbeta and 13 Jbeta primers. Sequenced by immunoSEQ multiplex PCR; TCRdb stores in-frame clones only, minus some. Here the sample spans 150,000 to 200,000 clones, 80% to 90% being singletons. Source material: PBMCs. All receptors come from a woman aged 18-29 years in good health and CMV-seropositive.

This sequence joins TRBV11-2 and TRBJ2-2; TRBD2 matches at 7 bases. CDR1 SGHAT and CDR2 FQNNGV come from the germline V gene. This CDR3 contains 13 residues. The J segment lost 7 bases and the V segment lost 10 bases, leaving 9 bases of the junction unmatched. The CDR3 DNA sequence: TGTGCCACCGGACTAGGTGGGCACGGGGAGCTGTTTTTT. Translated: CATGLGGHGELFF.

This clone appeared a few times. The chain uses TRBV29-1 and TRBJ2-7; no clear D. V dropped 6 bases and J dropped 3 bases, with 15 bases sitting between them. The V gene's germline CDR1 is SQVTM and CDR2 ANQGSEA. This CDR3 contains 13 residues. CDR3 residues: CSVAAVLHYEQYF. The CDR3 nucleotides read TGCAGCGTGGCGGCCGTACTCCACTACGAGCAGTACTTC.

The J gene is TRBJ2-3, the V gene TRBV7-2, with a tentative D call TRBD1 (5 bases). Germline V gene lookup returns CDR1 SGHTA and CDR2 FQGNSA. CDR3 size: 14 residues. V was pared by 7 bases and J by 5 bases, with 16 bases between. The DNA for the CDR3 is TGTGCCAGCATACAGGAATCCGCGTTAGATACGCAGTATTTT. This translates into CASIQESALDTQYF. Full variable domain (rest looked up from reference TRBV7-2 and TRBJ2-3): GAGVSQSPSNKVTEKGKDVELRCDPISGHTALYWYRQSLGQGLEFLIYFQGNSAPDKSGLPSDRFSAERTGGSVSTLTIQRTQQEDSAVYLCASIQESALDTQYFGPGTRLTVL.

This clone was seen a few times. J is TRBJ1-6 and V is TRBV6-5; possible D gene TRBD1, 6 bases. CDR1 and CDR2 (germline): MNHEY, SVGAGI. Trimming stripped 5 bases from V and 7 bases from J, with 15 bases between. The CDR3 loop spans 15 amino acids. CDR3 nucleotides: TGTGCCAGCAGTCTTACCCGGGACAAAAATTCACCCCTCCACTTT. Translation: CASSLTRDKNSPLHF.

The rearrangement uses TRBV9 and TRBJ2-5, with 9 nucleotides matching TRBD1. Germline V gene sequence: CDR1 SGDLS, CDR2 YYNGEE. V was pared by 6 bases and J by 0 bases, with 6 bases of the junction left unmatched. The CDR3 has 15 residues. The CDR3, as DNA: TGTGCCAGCACAACCGGGACAGGGTACCAAGAGACCCAGTACTTC. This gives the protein CASTTGTGYQETQYF.

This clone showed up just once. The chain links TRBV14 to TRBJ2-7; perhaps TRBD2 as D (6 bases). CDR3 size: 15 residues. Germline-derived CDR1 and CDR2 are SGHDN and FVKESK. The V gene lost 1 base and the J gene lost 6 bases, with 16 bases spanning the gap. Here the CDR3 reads CASSQVERVPPEQYF. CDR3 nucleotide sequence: TGTGCCAGCAGCCAAGTGGAGCGGGTCCCTCCCGAGCAGTACTTC.

CDR3 in amino acids: CASSLGRRREQSYEQYF. CDR3 nucleotide sequence: TGTGCCAGCAGCTTAGGGCGTAGGCGGGAACAATCCTACGAGCAGTACTTC. The chain uses TRBV7-2 and TRBJ2-7; D might be TRBD2 (6 bases). The germline CDR1 and CDR2 sequences are SGHTA and FQGNSA. The CDR3 is 17 residues long. V lost 1 base and J 1 base, leaving 17 bases between the germline ends.

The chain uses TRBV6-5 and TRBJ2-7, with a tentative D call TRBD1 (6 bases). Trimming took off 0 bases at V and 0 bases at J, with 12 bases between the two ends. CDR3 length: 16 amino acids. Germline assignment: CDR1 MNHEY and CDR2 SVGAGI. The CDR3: CASSYSRTESSYEQYF. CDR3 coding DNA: TGTGCCAGCAGTTACTCGAGGACAGAGAGCTCCTACGAGCAGTACTTC.

For the CDR3, the DNA is TGTGCCAGCTCACCCGGGACTAGCGCAACCTACGAGCAGTACTTC. It encodes CASSPGTSATYEQYF. V and J are TRBV18 and TRBJ2-7, with 10 bases identical to TRBD2. The trim removed 3 bases at V and 2 bases at J, leaving 4 bases unmatched. Germline loops: CDR1 KGHSH, CDR2 LQKENI. The CDR3 totals 15 residues. Filled out from reference TRBV18 and TRBJ2-7, the complete variable domain reads NAGVMQNPRHLVRRRGQEARLRCSPMKGHSHVYWYRQLPEEGLKFMVYLQKENIIDESGMPKERFSAEFPKEGPSILRIQQVVRGDSAAYFCASSPGTSATYEQYFGPGTRLTVT.

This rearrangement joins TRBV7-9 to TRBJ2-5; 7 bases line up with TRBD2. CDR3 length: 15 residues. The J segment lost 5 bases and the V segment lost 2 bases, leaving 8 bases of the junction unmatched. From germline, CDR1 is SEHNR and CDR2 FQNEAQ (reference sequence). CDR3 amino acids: CASSLPLAGRETQYF. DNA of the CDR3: TGTGCCAGCAGCTTACCCTTAGCGGGCAGGGAGACCCAGTACTTC.

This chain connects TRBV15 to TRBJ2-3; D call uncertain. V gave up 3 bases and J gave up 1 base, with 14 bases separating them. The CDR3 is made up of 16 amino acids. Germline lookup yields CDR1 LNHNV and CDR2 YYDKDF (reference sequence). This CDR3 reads CATSSSPLPRTDTQYF. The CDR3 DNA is TGTGCCACCAGCAGTTCCCCCCTACCCCGCACAGATACGCAGTATTTT.

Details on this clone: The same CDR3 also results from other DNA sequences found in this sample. CDR3 nucleotide sequence: TGCGCCAGCAGTCAATACTCAGGGTCTATAAGGGGCGAAACTAATGAAAAACTGTTTTTT. Amino acids: CASSQYSGSIRGETNEKLFF. The V call is TRBV23-1, the J call TRBJ1-4; D might be TRBD1 (5 bases). TRBV23-1 has ORF status, its function being uncertain. Deletions cut 1 base from V and 1 base from J, with 22 bases between. The CDR3 contains 20 residues.

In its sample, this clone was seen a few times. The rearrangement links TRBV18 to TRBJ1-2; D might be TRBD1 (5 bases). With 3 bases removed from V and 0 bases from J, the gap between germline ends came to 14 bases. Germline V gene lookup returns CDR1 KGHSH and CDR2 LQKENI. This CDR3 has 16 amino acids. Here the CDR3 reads CASSPAGKSANYGYTF. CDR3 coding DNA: TGTGCCAGCTCACCTGCAGGGAAGTCAGCTAACTATGGCTACACCTTC.

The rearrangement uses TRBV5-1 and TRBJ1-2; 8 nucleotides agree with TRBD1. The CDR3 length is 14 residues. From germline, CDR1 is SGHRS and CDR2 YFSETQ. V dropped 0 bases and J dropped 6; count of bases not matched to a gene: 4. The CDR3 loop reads CASSLEQGGDGYTF. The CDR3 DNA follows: TGCGCCAGCAGCTTGGAACAGGGGGGAGATGGCTACACCTTC.

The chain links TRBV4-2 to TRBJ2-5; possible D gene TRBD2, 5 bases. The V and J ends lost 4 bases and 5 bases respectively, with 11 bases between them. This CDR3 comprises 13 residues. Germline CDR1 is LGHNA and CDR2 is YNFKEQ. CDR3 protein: CASSLSRGETQYF. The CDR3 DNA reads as TGTGCCAGCAGCCTAAGCCGCGGGGAGACCCAGTACTTC.

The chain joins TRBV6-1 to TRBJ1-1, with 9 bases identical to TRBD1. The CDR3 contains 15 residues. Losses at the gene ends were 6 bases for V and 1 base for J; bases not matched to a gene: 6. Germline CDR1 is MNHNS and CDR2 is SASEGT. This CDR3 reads CASSRDRAPNTEAFF. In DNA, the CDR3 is TGTGCCAGCAGCCGGGACAGGGCGCCGAACACTGAAGCTTTCTTT.

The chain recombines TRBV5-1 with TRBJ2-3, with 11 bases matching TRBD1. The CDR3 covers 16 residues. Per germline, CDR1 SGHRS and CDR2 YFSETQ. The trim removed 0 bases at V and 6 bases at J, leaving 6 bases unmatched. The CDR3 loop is CASSLAGQGALDTQYF. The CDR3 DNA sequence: TGCGCCAGCAGCTTGGCAGGACAGGGGGCTTTGGATACGCAGTATTTT.

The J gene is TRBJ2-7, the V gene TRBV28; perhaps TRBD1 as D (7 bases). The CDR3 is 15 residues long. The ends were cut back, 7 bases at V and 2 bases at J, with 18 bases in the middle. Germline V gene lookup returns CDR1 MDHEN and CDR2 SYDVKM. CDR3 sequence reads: CASTSGGTVPYEQYF. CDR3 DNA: TGTGCCAGCACCTCAGGGGGGACAGTTCCCTACGAGCAGTACTTC.

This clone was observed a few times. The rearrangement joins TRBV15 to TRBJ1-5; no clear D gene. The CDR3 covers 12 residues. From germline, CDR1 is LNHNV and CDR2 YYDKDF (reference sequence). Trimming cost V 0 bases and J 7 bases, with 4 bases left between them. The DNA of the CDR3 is TGTGCCACCAGCAGAGATAGACAGCCCCAGCATTTT. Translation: CATSRDRQPQHF.